These T cell receptor beta chains were read from a single sample in a study of T cells expressing NK-cell markers. TCRdb reanalyzed the 5' RACE reads, giving one entry per CDR3 protein sequence and no DNA. The repertoire table contains hundreds of thousands of distinct CDR3 sequences. The sample consisted of blood T cells: a sorted CD56 or NKG2C T cell subset, CD4+ or CD8+ T cells, or bulk PBMC T cells (not recorded which). All receptors derive from a man aged 18-75 years in good health. CDR3s include the opening cysteine and the closing phenylalanine or tryptophan. Each record gives: J gene, V gene, CDR3 protein.

TRBJ1-5,TRBV2,CASSEGRSSNQPQHF
TRBJ2-1,TRBV7-9,CASRYQGGAYNEQFF
TRBJ2-1,TRBV7-2,CASSPKGGGGAINEQFF
TRBJ1-6,TRBV9,CASSVEEGRDSPLHF
TRBJ2-2,TRBV12-3/TRBV12-4,CASRLTLPPRLNTGELFF
TRBJ2-7,TRBV12-3/TRBV12-4,CASSLSRQGGYEQYF
TRBJ2-7,TRBV3-1,CASSETIPGGIPYEQYF
TRBJ1-6,TRBV6-5,CASSYSGTEGSPLHF
TRBJ2-7,TRBV9,CASSVDIGYEQYF
TRBJ2-7,TRBV18,CASSPAPYEQYF
TRBJ1-1,TRBV6-5,CASSYRDREMVSTEAFF
TRBJ1-2,TRBV4-1,CASSRKFSTGNYGYTF
TRBJ2-7,TRBV12-3/TRBV12-4,CASSRGLAGGHGFFEQYF
TRBJ2-7,TRBV30,CAWSTKNRGTYEQYF
TRBJ2-3,TRBV20-1,CSARRLAASKGTDTQYF
TRBJ2-6,TRBV18,CASSPSVGSPSGANVLTF
TRBJ2-7,TRBV7-2,CASSFSRETYEQYF
TRBJ2-2,TRBV7-9,CATPVSGVGELFF
TRBJ1-5,TRBV12-3/TRBV12-4,CASSSGVGGNQPQHF
TRBJ1-5,TRBV18,CASSPKNRGREAPQHF
TRBJ1-4,TRBV27,CASSFHGANEKLFF
TRBJ2-3,TRBV28,CASSLAGQGSTDTQYF
TRBJ2-7,TRBV5-4,CASSPAPSGQLYEQYF
TRBJ1-5,TRBV20-1,CSARVGWTDSNQPQHF
TRBJ1-5,TRBV30,CACSLDSNQPQHF
TRBJ1-2,TRBV10-3,CAISERGHNYGYTF
TRBJ1-2,TRBV7-9,CASSQRRDTINYGYTF
TRBJ1-2,TRBV5-1,CASSISGTGDYGYTF
TRBJ2-7,TRBV19,CASSQGYGAYEQYF